The 7 T cell receptor beta chains presented below share a single source sample, sequenced in a study of tumor-infiltrating lymphocytes in oesophageal squamous cell carcinoma. TCRdb called the PCR reads again in MiXCR, with one record for every CDR3 protein. The profile shows around 15,000 distinct CDR3 sequences, around half of them singletons. The material sequenced was esophageal tumor tissue. The receptors come from a female donor with esophageal squamous cell carcinoma.

This chain links TRBV7-8 with TRBJ1-4; D possibly corresponds to TRBD1 (5 bases). CDR1 and CDR2 (germline): SGHVS, FQNEAQ. V was shortened by 0 bases and J by 4 bases, with 12 bases between the two germline ends. This CDR3 has 16 residues. The CDR3 sequence: CASSLAPAGGNEKLFF. CDR3 sequence (DNA): TGTGCCAGCAGCTTAGCGCCGGCGGGGGGTAATGAAAAACTGTTTTTT.

This clonotype showed up just a few times. The V call is TRBV28, the J call TRBJ2-1; D assignment may be TRBD1 or TRBD2 (6 bases each). The end of the DNA is better explained by TRBJ2-7, so the J call may be wrong. Per the germline V gene, CDR1 is MDHEN and CDR2 is SYDVKM. CDR3 length: 12 amino acids. CDR3 residues: CASEEGGYEQYF. For the CDR3, the DNA is TGTGCCAGCGAGGAGGGGGGTTACGAGCAGTACTTC.

This chain joins TRBV24-1 and TRBJ2-7, with D perhaps being TRBD1 or TRBD2 (5 bases each). The V gene lost 7 bases and the J gene lost 7 bases, with 16 bases spanning the gap. Germline assignment: CDR1 KGHDR and CDR2 SFDVKD. This CDR3 contains 13 residues. The CDR3 DNA is TGTGCCACCAGGAAGGGAGCCAGGGATGAGCAGTACTTC. Protein sequence: CATRKGARDEQYF.

In the case of this clonotype: This may be a read error, as it is one base from a much larger clone. The CDR3 sequence is CASSPKTYEQFF. In DNA form, the CDR3 reads TGTGCCAGCTCACCTAAAACCTACGAGCAGTTCTTC. This chain links TRBV18 with TRBJ2-5; D unresolved. The J call may be in error: the DNA end matches TRBJ2-1 better. This CDR3 has 12 amino acids. In germline, CDR1 is KGHSH, CDR2 LQKENI.

In DNA form, the CDR3 reads TGTGCCAGCAGTTTACAAGGACAGCGGGAGTTCTTC. It specifies CASSLQGQREFF. This chain connects TRBV28 to TRBJ2-1; D possibly uses TRBD1 or TRBD2 (6 bases each). This CDR3 is built from 12 residues. Germline assignment: CDR1 MDHEN and CDR2 SYDVKM. Trimming removed 2 bases from V and 14 bases from J, with 13 bases in between.

As concerns this clonotype: Likely a read error: the CDR3 ends without its conserved phenylalanine or tryptophan. The DNA is omitted, as the CDR3 cannot be located on it reliably, and the CDR3 follows TCRdb's listing. The chain is built from TRBV7-2 and TRBJ2-3; the D call in the table, TRBD2, was not verified against the DNA. The CDR3 extends over 18 residues, inclusive of both ends. CDR1 and CDR2 from the germline V gene are SGHTA and FQGNSA. The CDR3 reads CASSLRTSGGRDEQFFGP.

By frequency in the sample, this clonotype is medium-sized (0.01 to 0.1%). This chain connects TRBV6-1 to TRBJ2-7; unclear D gene. The CDR3 runs to 12 residues. V gave up 4 bases and J gave up 0 bases, with 4 bases separating them. Germline CDR1 reads MNHNS; CDR2 reads SASEGT. Here the CDR3 reads CASSGDSYEQYF. Here the CDR3 DNA reads TGTGCCAGCAGTGGGGACTCCTACGAGCAGTACTTC.